A single sample is the source of the 18 T cell receptor beta chains below, sequenced in a study of resident and recirculating memory T cells in vitiligo. Sequencing used immunoSEQ multiplex PCR; TCRdb keeps in-frame clones, though not all of them. The sample includes around 43,000 clones, about 90% of them seen just once. The specimen was blood. These receptors originate from a male donor with vitiligo.

The genes are TRBV6-6 and TRBJ2-5; D might be TRBD2 (5 bases). The V end lost 2 bases, the J end lost 1 base, and 11 bases lay between the germline ends. CDR3 length equals 15 residues. Germline loops: CDR1 MNHNY, CDR2 SVGAGI (reference sequence). This chain's CDR3 is CASSYPGGLQETQYF. For the CDR3, the DNA is TGTGCCAGCAGTTACCCTGGCGGGCTCCAAGAGACCCAGTACTTC.

The chain has TRBV7-9 and TRBJ1-3; TRBD1 is a possible D gene (6 bases). The V and J ends lost 0 bases and 0 bases respectively, with 12 bases between them. The CDR3 extends over 17 amino acids. CDR1 is SEHNR and CDR2 is FQNEAQ in the germline V gene (reference sequence). The CDR3 reads CASSLAQGTFSGNTIYF. In DNA, the CDR3 is TGTGCCAGCAGCTTAGCGCAGGGGACCTTCTCTGGAAACACCATATATTTT. The full variable domain, its missing parts supplied by reference TRBV7-9 and TRBJ1-3, is DTGVSQNPRHKITKRGQNVTFRCDPISEHNRLYWYRQTLGQGPEFLTYFQNEAQLEKSRLLSDRFSAERPKGSFSTLEIQRTEQGDSAMYLCASSLAQGTFSGNTIYFGEGSWLTVV.

This clone was detected only a few times. V gene TRBV7-2 combines with J gene TRBJ1-2; D remains unclear. The CDR3 length is 14 residues. Trimming pared 2 bases from V and 0 bases from J, leaving 7 bases between. Per germline, CDR1 SGHTA and CDR2 FQGNSA. CDR3 DNA sequence: TGTGCCAGCAGCTTACCCCTAGCTAACTATGGCTACACCTTC. This codes for CASSLPLANYGYTF.

The V and J genes are TRBV4-2 and TRBJ1-5; a weak D match, TRBD1 (5 bases). Germline V CDR1 and CDR2: LGHNA, YNFKEQ. The V end was cut by 0 bases, the J end by 7 bases, with 16 bases between. The CDR3 consists of 16 residues. The CDR3 loop reads CASSQEGLGGMQPQHF. The DNA of the CDR3 is TGTGCCAGCAGCCAAGAGGGATTGGGGGGGATGCAGCCCCAGCATTTT.

This sequence joins TRBV28 and TRBJ2-1; 7 bases align to TRBD1. CDR3 length: 15 residues. V lost 6 bases to trimming and J lost 4 bases; unmatched junction nucleotides: 9. Germline V gene data show CDR1 as MDHEN and CDR2 as SYDVKM. CDR3 sequence reads: CASRHGTEPYNEQFF. In DNA, the CDR3 is TGTGCCAGCAGACACGGGACAGAGCCTTACAATGAGCAGTTCTTC. The whole variable domain, filled in from reference TRBV28 and TRBJ2-1, reads DVKVTQSSRYLVKRTGEKVFLECVQDMDHENMFWYRQDPGLGLRLIYFSYDVKMKEKGDIPEGYSVSREKKERFSLILESASTNQTSMYLCASRHGTEPYNEQFFGPGTRLTVL.

V gene TRBV7-9 combines with J gene TRBJ2-4, with D tentatively TRBD1 (6 bases). Trimming cost V 4 bases and J 10 bases, with 20 bases left between them. The CDR3 covers 15 residues. Per the germline V gene, CDR1 is SEHNR and CDR2 is FQNEAQ (reference sequence). The CDR3 DNA reads as TGTGCCAGCAGCTCCGAGACTGCAGGCAGGGGAATTCAGTACTTC. Translation gives CASSSETAGRGIQYF.

The chain carries TRBV30 and TRBJ1-2; D is unclear. This CDR3 comprises 10 residues. V lost 1 base to trimming and J lost 7 bases, with 4 bases between them. Germline values: CDR1 GTSNPN, CDR2 SVGIG (reference sequence). CDR3 DNA sequence: TGTGCCTGGAGTGCTGTTGGCTACACCTTC. Residues: CAWSAVGYTF.

DNA of the CDR3: TGTGCCAGCAGCCAAGTTTCGGGATATGAGCAGTTCTTC. Amino acid sequence: CASSQVSGYEQFF. The chain is built from TRBV4-2 and TRBJ2-1, with a possible D match to TRBD2 (5 bases). The V end was cut by 1 base, the J end by 8 bases, with 9 bases between. The CDR3 covers 13 residues. Germline assignment: CDR1 LGHNA and CDR2 YNFKEQ.

The CDR3 spells CASSSIRVHASYEQYF. CDR3 DNA: TGTGCCAGCAGCTCTATCAGGGTGCATGCGTCCTACGAGCAGTACTTC. J is TRBJ2-7 and V is TRBV7-9; tentative D call: TRBD1 (5 bases). Trimming cost V 4 bases and J 1 base, with 17 bases left between them. The germline V gene has CDR1 SEHNR and CDR2 FQNEAQ (reference sequence). This CDR3 comprises 16 residues.

This clone has a handful of counts. A read error is likely, as this CDR3 ends without the conserved phenylalanine or tryptophan. It is unclear where the CDR3 begins or ends on the DNA, so no DNA is shown, and the CDR3 is as TCRdb lists it. The V gene is TRBV5-1, the J gene TRBJ1-2. The CDR3 region is 9 residues in length, termini included. Germline CDR1 reads SGHRS; CDR2 reads YFSETQ. CDR3: CASSLVREI.

The J gene is TRBJ2-3, the V gene TRBV6-4; a possible D gene is TRBD1 (6 bases). With 2 bases removed from V and 2 bases from J, the gap between germline ends came to 11 bases. CDR3 size: 15 residues. Germline CDR1 reads MRHNA; CDR2 reads SNTAGT. The CDR3 DNA reads as TGTGCCAGCAGTGACGGGGGCAGCTTCACAGATACGCAGTATTTT. It translates to CASSDGGSFTDTQYF.

The rearrangement joins TRBV7-7 to TRBJ2-2; 10 positions match TRBD2. With 4 bases clipped from V and 0 bases from J, the junction kept 5 bases outside the gene matches. This CDR3 spans 17 amino acids. The germline gives CDR1 SSHAT, CDR2 FNYEAQ (reference sequence). The CDR3 reads CASSSRTSGTNTGELFF. The CDR3 coding sequence is TGTGCCAGCAGCTCACGAACTAGCGGGACGAACACCGGGGAGCTGTTTTTT.

CDR3 DNA sequence: TGTGCCAGCAGTTACTCGACAGCTCTCGAGCAGTACTTC. Its translation is CASSYSTALEQYF. The J gene is TRBJ2-7, the V gene TRBV6-5; the D gene is possibly TRBD1 (5 bases). Looked up from germline, CDR1 is MNHEY and CDR2 is SVGAGI. The V end lost 0 bases, the J end lost 6 bases, and 9 bases lay between the germline ends. CDR3 length: 13 residues.

The chain couples TRBV7-6 to TRBJ1-1; no firm D call. Germline V lookup: CDR1 SGHVS, CDR2 FNYEAQ. The CDR3 sequence is 16 residues long. V was cut by 5 bases and J by 8 bases, with 24 bases left in between. CDR3: CASSPQPETLTREAFF. CDR3 in DNA: TGTGCCAGCAGCCCCCAGCCTGAGACACTGACAAGGGAAGCTTTCTTT.

In its sample, this clone was seen once. The chain links TRBV9 to TRBJ2-1, with no clear D. Germline CDR1 is SGDLS and CDR2 is YYNGEE. The CDR3 has 10 amino acids. V dropped 7 bases and J dropped 9 bases, with 8 bases sitting between them. The CDR3 here is CASGGREQFF. The CDR3 nucleotides read TGTGCCAGCGGTGGGCGTGAGCAGTTCTTC.

This clone was seen once. This sequence joins TRBV30 and TRBJ2-3; tentative D call: TRBD2 (5 bases). This CDR3 is 15 amino acids long. Germline V gene lookup returns CDR1 GTSNPN and CDR2 SVGIG (reference sequence). V was shortened by 0 bases and J by 5 bases, with 15 bases between the two germline ends. The CDR3 DNA follows: TGTGCCTGGAGTGTTCAACTCCAGAGGGTAGATACGCAGTATTTT. It yields the protein CAWSVQLQRVDTQYF.

This chain links TRBV5-1 with TRBJ1-1, with D tentatively TRBD1 (5 bases). Germline CDR1 is SGHRS and CDR2 is YFSETQ. V gave up 4 bases and J gave up 6 bases, with 16 bases separating them. This CDR3 has 14 residues. Here the CDR3 reads CASSGTRGGAEAFF. The CDR3 DNA follows: TGCGCCAGCAGCGGGACCCGGGGCGGGGCTGAAGCTTTCTTT.

The chain carries TRBV6-1 and TRBJ1-1, with a weak D call TRBD1 (5 bases). CDR3 length: 13 residues. The V gene lost 4 bases and the J gene lost 5 bases, with 11 bases spanning the gap. CDR1 and CDR2 from the germline V gene are MNHNS and SASEGT. The CDR3 region is CASSGGVQTEAFF. The CDR3 DNA follows: TGTGCCAGCAGTGGGGGGGTCCAAACTGAAGCTTTCTTT.